Following are 10 T cell receptor beta chains from one sample sequenced in a study of cytomegalovirus exposure and HLA in healthy donors. 60 Vbeta and 13 Jbeta primers were used in PCR. Only in-frame clones appear in the TCRdb table, and some are missing; sequencing was by immunoSEQ multiplex PCR. In the table there are around 130,000 clones, around 85% of which are singletons. The sequenced material came from PBMCs. The receptors were gathered from a man aged 30 to 39 in good health and CMV-seronegative.

The chain links TRBV2 to TRBJ1-1, with TRBD1 matching over 10 bases. Germline V gene lookup returns CDR1 SNHLY and CDR2 FYNNEI. V shed 6 bases and J 6 bases; nucleotides not matched to a gene: 13. The CDR3 has 16 residues. In DNA form, the CDR3 reads TGTGCCAGCAGACCTAGACAGGGGGCGGGAAAGGCTGAAGCTTTCTTT. Translating gives CASRPRQGAGKAEAFF.

The rearrangement links TRBV27 to TRBJ1-1; unclear D gene. Between the trimmed V and J ends, which lost 5 bases and 0 bases, there was a span of 10 bases. Per the germline V gene, CDR1 is MNHEY and CDR2 is SMNVEV (reference sequence). The CDR3 length is 14 residues. The CDR3 region has the DNA TGTGCCAGCAGTGCGTATTCAATGAACACTGAAGCTTTCTTT. Translating it yields CASSAYSMNTEAFF.

This clone was seen just once. V usage is TRBV2 and J usage is TRBJ1-2; 7 nucleotides match TRBD1. The CDR3 contains 14 residues. Trimming took 3 bases from V and 3 from J; bases not matched to a gene: 4. Germline loops: CDR1 SNHLY, CDR2 FYNNEI. This CDR3 is CASSETGRHYGYTF. CDR3 coding DNA: TGTGCCAGCAGTGAGACAGGGAGGCACTATGGCTACACCTTC.

CDR3 sequence (DNA): TGTGCCAGCAGCACCCCGACAGGGATTAACTACGAGCAGTACTTC. Residues: CASSTPTGINYEQYF. The rearrangement links TRBV7-2 to TRBJ2-7; 7 nucleotides line up with TRBD1. Germline V gene data show CDR1 as SGHTA and CDR2 as FQGNSA. CDR3 length equals 15 residues. After removal of 5 bases from V and 3 bases from J, the junction contained 10 bases not matched to a gene.

CDR3 DNA sequence: TGTGCCAGCAGCGAGGAGGTGAATGGCTACACCTTC. Translating gives CASSEEVNGYTF. This chain connects TRBV9 to TRBJ1-2; D uncertain. The CDR3 contains 12 residues. CDR1 and CDR2 from the germline V gene are SGDLS and YYNGEE. With 3 bases removed from V and 6 bases from J, the gap between germline ends came to 9 bases.

This clone was detected once. This chain joins TRBV5-5 and TRBJ2-3; the D gene is possibly TRBD1 (5 bases). Looked up from germline, CDR1 is SGHKS and CDR2 is YYEKEE (reference sequence). The CDR3 is 15 amino acids. V lost 1 base to trimming and J lost 4 bases, with 13 bases between them. The DNA of the CDR3 is TGTGCCAGCAGCTTGCGTCCAAGGGGCTCAGATACGCAGTATTTT. Amino acid sequence: CASSLRPRGSDTQYF.

This chain joins TRBV14 and TRBJ1-1; D not resolved. The CDR3 covers 15 residues. Germline V lookup: CDR1 SGHDN, CDR2 FVKESK. V lost 7 bases to trimming and J lost 4 bases, with 19 bases between them. The CDR3: CASIKERQRPTEAFF. For the CDR3, the DNA is TGTGCCAGCATCAAAGAACGGCAGAGGCCCACTGAAGCTTTCTTT.

The chain uses TRBV7-9 and TRBJ2-5, with 8 bases identical to TRBD2. The end of the DNA aligns better with TRBJ2-7, so the J call may be wrong. The CDR3 totals 16 residues. Germline V CDR1 and CDR2: SEHNR, FQNEAQ (reference sequence). CDR3 sequence: CASSDLSGTFPYEQYF. The CDR3, as DNA: TGTGCCAGCAGCGATCTTAGCGGGACGTTTCCCTACGAGCAGTACTTC.

The gene calls are TRBV6-1 and TRBJ2-5, with 10 positions matching TRBD2. CDR1 and CDR2 (germline): MNHNS, SASEGT. The CDR3 is 13 residues long. The V and J ends lost 6 bases and 4 bases, in that order; junction bases with no gene match: 2. As DNA, the CDR3 is TGTGCCAGCAGGAGACTAGCGGGAGAGACCCAGTACTTC. This encodes CASRRLAGETQYF.

This chain connects TRBV27 to TRBJ1-2, with D perhaps TRBD1 (5 bases). The CDR3 spans 15 residues. In germline, CDR1 is MNHEY, CDR2 SMNVEV (reference sequence). Trimming took off 6 bases at V and 4 bases at J, with 18 bases between the two ends. The chain's CDR3 is CASRLDSTSSYGYTF. The CDR3, as DNA: TGTGCCAGCAGGCTCGACAGTACGTCGTCCTATGGCTACACCTTC.